The sequence of this T cell receptor beta chain was determined in a study of identical twins. Study conclusions and caveats: Among out-of-frame alpha sequences shared by twins, low generation probability occurred in excess. Analyses of zero insertions could, in part, be confounded by invariant MAIT and iNKT cells. The study drew conclusions from cross-sectional statistical analysis, not from following the same donors.

Template switching (which added a universal primer site) was used, and cDNA carried unique molecular identifiers. MiXCR was run by TCRdb on the 5' RACE reads, yielding one entry per CDR3 protein. The data hold under 400,000 distinct CDR3 sequences, with approximately 9.1% observed a single time. This CDR3 is built from 15 residues. Trimming stripped 3 bases from V and 7 bases from J, with 13 bases between. Germline V gene sequence: CDR1 SEHNR, CDR2 FQNEAQ (reference sequence). Note on this clonotype: Its antigen remains unidentified.

The chain couples TRBV7-9 to TRBJ1-6; no reliable D call. This clonotype was obtained from a woman aged 45-65 years in good health. The sequenced sample was naive T cells sorted from blood. CDR3 in amino acids: CASSFSPVINSPLHF. CDR3 in DNA: TGTGCCAGCAGCTTCAGCCCCGTGATCAATTCACCCCTCCACTTT.